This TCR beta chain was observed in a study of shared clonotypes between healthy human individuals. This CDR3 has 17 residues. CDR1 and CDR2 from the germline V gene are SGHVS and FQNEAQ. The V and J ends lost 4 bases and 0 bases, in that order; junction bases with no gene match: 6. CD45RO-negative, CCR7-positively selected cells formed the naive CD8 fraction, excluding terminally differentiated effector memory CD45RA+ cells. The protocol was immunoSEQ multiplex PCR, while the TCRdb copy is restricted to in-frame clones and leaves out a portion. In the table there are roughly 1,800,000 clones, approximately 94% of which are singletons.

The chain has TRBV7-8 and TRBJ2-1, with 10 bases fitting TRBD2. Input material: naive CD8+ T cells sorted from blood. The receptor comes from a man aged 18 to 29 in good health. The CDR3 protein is CASSSTSGHYSYNEQFF. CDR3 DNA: TGTGCCAGCAGCTCGACTAGCGGGCATTACTCCTACAATGAGCAGTTCTTC.